The 10 T cell receptor beta chains below were found in one sample sequenced in a study of blood T cell repertoires in COVID-19. Libraries were prepared by immunoSEQ multiplex PCR; TCRdb keeps only in-frame clonotypes and omits some of them. The sample has hundreds of thousands of clones; about 85% are singletons. Sequences were obtained from PBMCs or T cells enriched from blood (not recorded which). These receptors were obtained from a woman aged 45-59 years who had recovered from COVID-19.

J is TRBJ2-7 and V is TRBV5-1; TRBD1 agrees at 12 bases. Trimming took 0 bases from V and 7 from J; bases not matched to a gene: 5. CDR3 size: 15 residues. CDR1 SGHRS and CDR2 YFSETQ come from the germline V gene. CDR3 residues: CASSLGGQGAREQYF. CDR3 nucleotide sequence: TGCGCCAGCAGCTTGGGGGGACAGGGGGCGCGAGAGCAGTACTTC.

This clone was found once. This rearrangement joins TRBV18 to TRBJ2-1; weak D call: TRBD2 (6 bases). Between the trimmed V and J ends, which lost 1 base and 0 bases, there was a span of 13 bases. Germline CDR1 KGHSH, CDR2 LQKENI. This CDR3 is built from 17 residues. The CDR3 DNA reads TGTGCCAGCTCACCACAAGGGGCGCGGGGCTCCTACAATGAGCAGTTCTTC. Translated: CASSPQGARGSYNEQFF.

The chain couples TRBV5-4 to TRBJ1-5; weak D call: TRBD1 (5 bases). The germline V gene has CDR1 SGHNT and CDR2 YYREEE (reference sequence). The CDR3 is 13 amino acids. Trimming removed 4 bases at V and 7 bases at J, with 12 bases between. CDR3 sequence: CASSRGGGQPQHF. Here the CDR3 DNA reads TGTGCCAGCAGCCGCGGGGGGGGACAGCCCCAGCATTTT.

V and J are TRBV7-8 and TRBJ1-3; D ambiguous. Germline loops: CDR1 SGHVS, CDR2 FQNEAQ. The CDR3 is 16 amino acids. V gave up 3 bases and J gave up 0 bases, with 12 bases separating them. CDR3 sequence (DNA): TGTGCCAGCAGCTTCGCGGCCAGCCCCTCTGGAAACACCATATATTTT. This encodes CASSFAASPSGNTIYF. The whole variable domain, filled in from reference TRBV7-8 and TRBJ1-3, reads GAGVSQSPRYKVAKRGQDVALRCDPISGHVSLFWYQQALGQGPEFLTYFQNEAQLDKSGLPSDRFFAERPEGSVSTLKIQRTQQEDSAVYLCASSFAASPSGNTIYFGEGSWLTVV.

The chain has TRBV2 and TRBJ2-7; the D gene is possibly TRBD1 (6 bases). Germline V gene sequence: CDR1 SNHLY, CDR2 FYNNEI. With 3 bases removed from V and 3 bases from J, the gap between germline ends came to 15 bases. The CDR3 length is 15 residues. CDR3 amino acids: CASSEGRGRVYEQYF. The CDR3 nucleotides are TGTGCCAGCAGTGAGGGCAGGGGAAGAGTCTACGAGCAGTACTTC. The whole variable domain, remainder taken from reference TRBV2 and TRBJ2-7, is EPEVTQTPSHQVTQMGQEVILRCVPISNHLYFYWYRQILGQKVEFLVSFYNNEISEKSEIFDDQFSVERPDGSNFTLKIRSTKLEDSAMYFCASSEGRGRVYEQYFGPGTRLTVT.

The chain is built from TRBV5-6 and TRBJ2-7, with 7 bases identical to TRBD1. Germline trimming cut 2 bases from V and 3 bases from J; bases unmatched to any gene: 2. The CDR3 extends over 13 amino acids. The germline V gene encodes CDR1 SGHDT and CDR2 YYEEEE. The CDR3 reads CASSLGTVYEQYF. The DNA for the CDR3 is TGTGCCAGCAGCTTAGGGACAGTCTACGAGCAGTACTTC.

The V gene is TRBV7-9, the J gene TRBJ1-2, with 8 positions matching TRBD1. Germline trimming cut 3 bases from V and 2 bases from J; bases unmatched to any gene: 2. The CDR3 is 14 residues long. Germline V lookup: CDR1 SEHNR, CDR2 FQNEAQ (reference sequence). Here the CDR3 reads CASSFGQGNYGYTF. CDR3 bases: TGTGCCAGCAGCTTCGGACAGGGCAACTATGGCTACACCTTC.

The rearrangement joins TRBV6-5 to TRBJ2-5; the match to TRBD1 covers 7 bases. The junction had 5 bases not matched to a gene; V was cut back by 6 bases and J by 4 bases. Looked up from germline, CDR1 is MNHEY and CDR2 is SVGAGI. CDR3 length equals 13 residues. The CDR3 coding sequence is TGTGCCAGCAGGTCGACAGGGCCAGAGACCCAGTACTTC. Protein sequence: CASRSTGPETQYF.

The gene calls are TRBV5-1 and TRBJ2-2; TRBD2 matches 10 bases. The CDR3 covers 16 residues. Germline V gene data show CDR1 as SGHRS and CDR2 as YFSETQ. The J segment lost 1 base and the V segment lost 2 bases, leaving 2 bases of the junction unmatched. CDR3 nucleotides: TGCGCCAGCAGCTTACGACTAGCGGGGAACACCGGGGAGCTGTTTTTT. Residues: CASSLRLAGNTGELFF.

The J gene is TRBJ2-2, the V gene TRBV23-1, with TRBD1 as a possible D gene (5 bases). TRBV23-1 is assigned to the ORF class and has an uncertain function. CDR3 length equals 17 residues. Deletions cut 3 bases from V and 1 base from J, with 15 bases between. Written as DNA, the CDR3 is TGCGCCAGCAGTCACCCAGGCCAGGGTGGGAACACCGGGGAGCTGTTTTTT. Translation gives CASSHPGQGGNTGELFF.